The entry below describes one T cell receptor beta chain. Its antigen is not identified. A J-beta primer mix and a sample-barcoded 5' primer were used in a second PCR of about 7 to 12 cycles. Template switching added a 12-random-nucleotide identifier to every cDNA molecule. Each sample yielded at least 2.5 million CDR3-containing paired-end reads. Using its own MiXCR run on the 5' RACE reads, TCRdb lists one record per CDR3 protein. The sample has 1,500,000 or so distinct CDR3 sequences, less than 45% seen once. These data originate in a study of blood T cells in healthy people across ages. About the research overall: About one barcoded beta molecule was captured per two T cells (by template switching).

Study conclusions and caveats: Comparison with aged donors showed that long-lived donors had more naive CD4+ cells and higher diversity.

This CDR3 comprises 18 residues. Trimming took 4 bases from V and 3 from J, leaving 19 bases between them. The germline V gene encodes CDR1 LGHNA and CDR2 YSLEER. This chain joins TRBV4-3 and TRBJ1-6; D is possibly TRBD1 (5 bases). Sequencing was done on a sample of blood. This receptor was obtained from a woman between 18 and 29 years old in good health. This chain's CDR3 is CASSRHLTGRSYNSPLHF. The CDR3 bases are TGCGCCAGCAGCCGTCACCTCACAGGACGGAGCTATAATTCACCCCTCCACTTT.